A single sample is the source of the 6 T cell receptor beta chains below, sequenced in a study of OX40 agonist ivuxolimab in advanced cancers. TCRdb's table, derived via immunoSEQ multiplex PCR, lists solely in-frame clones and lacks some. The table includes approximately 79,000 clones, roughly 87% detected once. The specimen comprised CD4+ or CD8+ T cells sorted from blood, sampled in a trial of the OX40 agonist ivuxolimab. The receptors here all came from an adult with an advanced solid tumor such as melanoma, head and neck, liver or kidney cancer.

The gene calls are TRBV7-2 and TRBJ1-4; TRBD1 matches at 7 bases. Unmatched junction bases numbered 8, after V lost 6 bases and J lost 4 bases. Germline V gene data show CDR1 as SGHTA and CDR2 as FQGNSA. This CDR3 has 15 amino acids. CDR3 sequence (DNA): TGTGCCAGCAGGAGCGCCGGGACAGTTAATGAAAAACTGTTTTTT. Amino acids: CASRSAGTVNEKLFF.

The chain is built from TRBV6-4 and TRBJ2-3; D is perhaps TRBD1 (6 bases). This CDR3 contains 15 residues. Germline CDR1 reads MRHNA; CDR2 reads SNTAGT. Trimming shortened V by 6 bases and J by 0 bases, and 13 bases separated the two germline ends. CDR3 loop: CASSPGASSTDTQYF. The CDR3 nucleotides are TGTGCCAGCAGCCCAGGGGCCAGCAGCACAGATACGCAGTATTTT.

The chain recombines TRBV2 with TRBJ1-4; D uncertain. Trimming took 5 bases from V and 3 from J, leaving 7 bases between them. The CDR3 loop spans 13 amino acids. From germline, CDR1 is SNHLY and CDR2 FYNNEI. CDR3 amino acids: CASSFRSNEKLFF. The DNA of the CDR3 is TGTGCCAGCAGTTTCAGGTCTAATGAAAAACTGTTTTTT.

The chain has TRBV27 and TRBJ1-2; D is perhaps TRBD1 (5 bases). The CDR3 has 16 residues. Between the trimmed V and J ends, which lost 4 bases and 7 bases, there was a span of 22 bases. The germline V gene encodes CDR1 MNHEY and CDR2 SMNVEV (reference sequence). CDR3 DNA: TGTGCCAGCAGTTCAGCTTGGGACGGATCTTCGGGTGGCTACACCTTC. Protein product: CASSSAWDGSSGGYTF.

The chain employs TRBV5-4 and TRBJ1-1, with 9 bases that match TRBD1. Germline V lookup: CDR1 SGHNT, CDR2 YYREEE (reference sequence). The CDR3 has 15 residues. With 4 bases clipped from V and 0 bases from J, the junction kept 4 bases outside the gene matches. The CDR3 coding sequence is TGTGCCAGCAGCCCCGGGACAGGGATGAACACTGAAGCTTTCTTT. It yields the protein CASSPGTGMNTEAFF.

The V and J genes are TRBV11-3 and TRBJ1-6; possible D gene TRBD1, 6 bases. Deletions cut 0 bases from V and 7 bases from J, with 13 bases between. The germline CDR1 and CDR2 sequences are SGHNT and YENEEA. The CDR3 consists of 16 residues. Here the CDR3 DNA reads TGTGCCAGCAGCTTAGATGGCACAGGGTCAAATTCACCCCTCCACTTT. Encoded protein: CASSLDGTGSNSPLHF.